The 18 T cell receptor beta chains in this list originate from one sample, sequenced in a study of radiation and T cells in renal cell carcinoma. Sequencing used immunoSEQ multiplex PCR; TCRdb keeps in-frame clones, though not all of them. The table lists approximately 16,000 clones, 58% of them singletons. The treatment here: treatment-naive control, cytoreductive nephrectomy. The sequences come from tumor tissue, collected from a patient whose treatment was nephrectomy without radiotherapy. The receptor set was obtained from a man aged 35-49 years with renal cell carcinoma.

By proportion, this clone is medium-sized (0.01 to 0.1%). The CDR3 sequence: CASSSQILAGGPVHEQYF. The CDR3 region has the DNA TGTGCCAGCAGTTCCCAAATCCTAGCGGGGGGGCCGGTCCACGAGCAGTACTTC. This rearrangement joins TRBV27 to TRBJ2-7, with 12 nucleotides matching TRBD2. The J segment lost 5 bases and the V segment lost 4 bases, leaving 15 bases of the junction unmatched. The CDR3 is 18 residues long. Germline V CDR1 and CDR2: MNHEY, SMNVEV (reference sequence).

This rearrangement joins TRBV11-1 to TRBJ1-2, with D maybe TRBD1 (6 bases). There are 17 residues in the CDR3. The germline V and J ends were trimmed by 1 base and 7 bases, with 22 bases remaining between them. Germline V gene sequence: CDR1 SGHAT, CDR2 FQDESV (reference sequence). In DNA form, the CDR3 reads TGTGCCAGCAGCTTAGAGGCCCGCGGGCCAGGGGTTTCTGGCTACACCTTC. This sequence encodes CASSLEARGPGVSGYTF.

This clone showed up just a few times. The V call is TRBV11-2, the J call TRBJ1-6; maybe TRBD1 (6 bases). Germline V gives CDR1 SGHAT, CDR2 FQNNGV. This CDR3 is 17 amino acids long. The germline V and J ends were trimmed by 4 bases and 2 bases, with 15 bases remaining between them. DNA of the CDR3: TGTGCCAGCAGCTCCTACCCGCGGGACACCTATAATTCACCCCTCCACTTT. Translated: CASSSYPRDTYNSPLHF.

The CDR3 region has the DNA TGTGCCAGCAGCTGGGGGCGGGACTTTTACAATGAGCAGTTCTTC. This gives the protein CASSWGRDFYNEQFF. This rearrangement joins TRBV7-2 to TRBJ2-1; D may correspond to TRBD1 or TRBD2 (6 bases each). This CDR3 contains 15 residues. Trimming removed 4 bases from V and 4 bases from J, with 14 bases in between. The germline gives CDR1 SGHTA, CDR2 FQGNSA.

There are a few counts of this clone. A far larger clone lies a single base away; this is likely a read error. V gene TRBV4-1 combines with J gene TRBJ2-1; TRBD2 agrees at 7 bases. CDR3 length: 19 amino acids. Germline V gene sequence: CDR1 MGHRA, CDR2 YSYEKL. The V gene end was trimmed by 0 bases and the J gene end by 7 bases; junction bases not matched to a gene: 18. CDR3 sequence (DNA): TGCGCCAGCAGCCAAGAAATTATGTTCGCGGGGGACCCTGGTAATGAGCAGTTCTTC. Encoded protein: CASSQEIMFAGDPGNEQFF.

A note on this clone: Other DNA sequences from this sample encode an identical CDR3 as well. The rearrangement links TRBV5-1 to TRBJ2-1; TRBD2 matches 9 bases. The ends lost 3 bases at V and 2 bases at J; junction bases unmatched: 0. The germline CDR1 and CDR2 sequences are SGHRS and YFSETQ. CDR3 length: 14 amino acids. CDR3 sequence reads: CASSSSGAYNEQFF. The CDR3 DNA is TGCGCCAGCAGCTCTAGCGGGGCCTACAATGAGCAGTTCTTC.

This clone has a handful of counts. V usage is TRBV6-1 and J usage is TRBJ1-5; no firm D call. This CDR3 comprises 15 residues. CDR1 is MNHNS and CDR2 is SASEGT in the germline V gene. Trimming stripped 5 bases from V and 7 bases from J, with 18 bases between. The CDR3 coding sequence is TGTGCCAGCAGTCACGAATTGTCTCAGGTACAGCCCCAGCATTTT. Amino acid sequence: CASSHELSQVQPQHF.

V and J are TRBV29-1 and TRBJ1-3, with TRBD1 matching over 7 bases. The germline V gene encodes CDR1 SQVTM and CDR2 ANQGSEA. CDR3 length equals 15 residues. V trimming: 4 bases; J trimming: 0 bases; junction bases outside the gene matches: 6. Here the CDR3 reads CSVAQGGFSGNTIYF. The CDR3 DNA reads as TGCAGCGTTGCTCAGGGGGGCTTCTCTGGAAACACCATATATTTT.

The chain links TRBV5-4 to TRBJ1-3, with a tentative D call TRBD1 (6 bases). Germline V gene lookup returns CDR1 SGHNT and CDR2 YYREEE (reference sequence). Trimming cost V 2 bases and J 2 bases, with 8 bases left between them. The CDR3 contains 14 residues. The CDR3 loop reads CASSFKGAGNTIYF. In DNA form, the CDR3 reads TGTGCCAGCAGCTTTAAGGGGGCTGGAAACACCATATATTTT.

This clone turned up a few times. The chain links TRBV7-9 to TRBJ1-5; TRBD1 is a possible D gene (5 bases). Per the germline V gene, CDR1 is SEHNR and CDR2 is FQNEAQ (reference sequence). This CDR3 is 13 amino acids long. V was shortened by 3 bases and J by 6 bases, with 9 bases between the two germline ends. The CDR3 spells CASSLGGTQPQHF. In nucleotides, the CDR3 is TGTGCCAGCAGCTTGGGGGGGACTCAGCCCCAGCATTTT.

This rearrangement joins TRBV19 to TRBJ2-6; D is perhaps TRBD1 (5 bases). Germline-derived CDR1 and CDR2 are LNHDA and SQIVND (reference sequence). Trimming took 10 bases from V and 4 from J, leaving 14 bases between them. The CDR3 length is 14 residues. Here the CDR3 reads CATTRVAGANVLTF. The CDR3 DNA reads TGTGCCACTACCAGGGTGGCAGGGGCCAACGTCCTGACTTTC.

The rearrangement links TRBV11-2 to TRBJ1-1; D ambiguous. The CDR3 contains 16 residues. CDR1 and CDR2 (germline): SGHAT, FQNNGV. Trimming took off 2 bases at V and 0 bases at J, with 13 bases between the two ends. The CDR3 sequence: CASSLLMARLNTEAFF. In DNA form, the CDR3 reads TGTGCCAGCAGCTTACTGATGGCGCGCTTGAACACTGAAGCTTTCTTT.

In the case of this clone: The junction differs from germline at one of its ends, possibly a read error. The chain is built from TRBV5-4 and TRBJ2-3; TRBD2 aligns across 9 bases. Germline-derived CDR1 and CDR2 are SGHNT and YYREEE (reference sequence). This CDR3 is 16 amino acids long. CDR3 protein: CASSPLIGTSTDAQYF. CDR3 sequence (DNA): TGTGCCAGCAGCCCTCTCATCGGGACTAGCACAGATGCGCAGTATTTT.

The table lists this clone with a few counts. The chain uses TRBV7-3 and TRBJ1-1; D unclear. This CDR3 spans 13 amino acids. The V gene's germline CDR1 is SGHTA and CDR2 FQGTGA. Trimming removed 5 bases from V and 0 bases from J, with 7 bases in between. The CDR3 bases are TGTGCCAGCAGCCCGTACTTGAACACTGAAGCTTTCTTT. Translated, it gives CASSPYLNTEAFF.

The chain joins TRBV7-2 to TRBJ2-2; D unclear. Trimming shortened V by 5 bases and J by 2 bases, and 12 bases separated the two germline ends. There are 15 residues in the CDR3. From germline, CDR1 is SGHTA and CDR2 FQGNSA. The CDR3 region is CASSIPWKNTGELFF. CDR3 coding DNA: TGTGCCAGCAGCATCCCCTGGAAAAACACCGGGGAGCTGTTTTTT.

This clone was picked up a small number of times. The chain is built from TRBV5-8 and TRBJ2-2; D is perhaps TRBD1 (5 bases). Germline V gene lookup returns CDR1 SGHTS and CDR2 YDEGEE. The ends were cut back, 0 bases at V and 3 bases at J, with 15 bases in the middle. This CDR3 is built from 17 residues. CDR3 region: CASSLADRGFDTGELFF. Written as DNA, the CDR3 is TGTGCCAGCAGCTTGGCCGATAGGGGCTTCGACACCGGGGAGCTGTTTTTT. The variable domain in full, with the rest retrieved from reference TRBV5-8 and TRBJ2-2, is EAGVTQSPTHLIKTRGQQATLRCSPISGHTSVYWYQQALGLGLQFLLWYDEGEERNRGNFPPRFSGRQFPNYSSELNVNALELEDSALYLCASSLADRGFDTGELFFGEGSRLTVL.

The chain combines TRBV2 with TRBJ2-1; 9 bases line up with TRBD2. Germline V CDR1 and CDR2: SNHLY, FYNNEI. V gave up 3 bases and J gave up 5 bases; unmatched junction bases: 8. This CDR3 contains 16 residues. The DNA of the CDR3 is TGTGCCAGCAGTGACCCTAGCGGGACGAGGAACAATGAGCAGTTCTTC. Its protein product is CASSDPSGTRNNEQFF.

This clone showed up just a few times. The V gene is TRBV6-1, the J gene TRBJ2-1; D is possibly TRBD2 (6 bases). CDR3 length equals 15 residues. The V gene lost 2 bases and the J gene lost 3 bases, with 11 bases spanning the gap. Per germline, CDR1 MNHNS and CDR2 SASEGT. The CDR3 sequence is CASSERVADYNEQFF. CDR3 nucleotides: TGTGCCAGCAGTGAAAGGGTAGCGGACTACAATGAGCAGTTCTTC.